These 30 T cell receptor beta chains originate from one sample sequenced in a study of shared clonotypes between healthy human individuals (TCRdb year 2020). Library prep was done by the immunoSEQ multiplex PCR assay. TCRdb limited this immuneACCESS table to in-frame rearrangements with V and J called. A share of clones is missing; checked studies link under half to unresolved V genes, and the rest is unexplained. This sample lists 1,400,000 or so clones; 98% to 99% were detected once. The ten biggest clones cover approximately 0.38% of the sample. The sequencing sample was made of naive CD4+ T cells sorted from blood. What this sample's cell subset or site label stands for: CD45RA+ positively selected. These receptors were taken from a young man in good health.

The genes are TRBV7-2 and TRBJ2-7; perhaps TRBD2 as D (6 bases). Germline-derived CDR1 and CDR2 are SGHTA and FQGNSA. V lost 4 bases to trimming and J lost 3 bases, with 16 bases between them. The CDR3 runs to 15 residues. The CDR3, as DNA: TGTGCCAGCAGCTCCTCTCGAGCGGGTTACTACGAGCAGTACTTC. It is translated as CASSSSRAGYYEQYF.

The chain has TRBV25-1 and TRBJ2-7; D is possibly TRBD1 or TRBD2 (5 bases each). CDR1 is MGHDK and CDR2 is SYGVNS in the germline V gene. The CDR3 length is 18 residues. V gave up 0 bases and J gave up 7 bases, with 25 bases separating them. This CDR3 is CASSEYPRAGSTRGEQYF. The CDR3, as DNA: TGTGCCAGCAGTGAATATCCGAGGGCAGGGAGTACGCGAGGGGAGCAGTACTTC.

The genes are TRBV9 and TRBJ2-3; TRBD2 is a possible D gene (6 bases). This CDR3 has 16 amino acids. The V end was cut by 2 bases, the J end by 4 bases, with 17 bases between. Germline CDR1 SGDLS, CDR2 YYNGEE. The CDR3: CASSVRGLSTADTQYF. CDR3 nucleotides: TGTGCCAGCAGCGTCCGGGGACTTAGCACGGCAGATACGCAGTATTTT.

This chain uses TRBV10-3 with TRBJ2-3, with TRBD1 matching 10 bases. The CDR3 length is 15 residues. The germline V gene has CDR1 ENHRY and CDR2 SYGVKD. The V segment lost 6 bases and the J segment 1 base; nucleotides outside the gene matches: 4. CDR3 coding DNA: TGTGCCATCAGGGGGACAGGGGTTGGCACAGATACGCAGTATTTT. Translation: CAIRGTGVGTDTQYF.

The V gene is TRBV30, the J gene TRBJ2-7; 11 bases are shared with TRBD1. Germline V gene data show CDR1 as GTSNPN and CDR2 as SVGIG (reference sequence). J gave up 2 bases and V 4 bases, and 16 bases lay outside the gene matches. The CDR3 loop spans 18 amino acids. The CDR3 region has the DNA TGTGCCTGGACCAAGGGGACAGGGGGTGTTACCCCTACCTACGAGCAGTACTTC. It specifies CAWTKGTGGVTPTYEQYF.

The chain's CDR3 is CASSQETITGELFF. The CDR3 region has the DNA TGCGCCAGCAGCCAAGAGACTATTACCGGGGAGCTGTTTTTT. The chain joins TRBV4-1 to TRBJ2-2, with D tentatively TRBD2 (5 bases). The germline V gene has CDR1 MGHRA and CDR2 YSYEKL. This CDR3 is 14 amino acids long. The germline V and J ends were trimmed by 0 bases and 5 bases, with 7 bases remaining between them.

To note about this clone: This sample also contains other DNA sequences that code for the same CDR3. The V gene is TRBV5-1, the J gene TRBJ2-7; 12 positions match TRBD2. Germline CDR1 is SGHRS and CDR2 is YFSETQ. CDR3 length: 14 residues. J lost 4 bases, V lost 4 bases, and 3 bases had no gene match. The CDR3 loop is CASSVTSGSYEQYF. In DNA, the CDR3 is TGCGCCAGCAGCGTGACTAGCGGGAGTTACGAGCAGTACTTC. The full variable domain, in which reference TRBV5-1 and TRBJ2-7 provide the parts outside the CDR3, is KAGVTQTPRYLIKTRGQQVTLSCSPISGHRSVSWYQQTPGQGLQFLFEYFSETQRNKGNFPGRFSGRQFSNSRSEMNVSTLELGDSALYLCASSVTSGSYEQYFGPGTRLTVT.

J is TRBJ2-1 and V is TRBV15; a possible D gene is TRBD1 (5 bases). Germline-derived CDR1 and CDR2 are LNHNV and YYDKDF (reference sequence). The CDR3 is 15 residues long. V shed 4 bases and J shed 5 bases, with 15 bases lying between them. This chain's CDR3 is CATSTDTARHNEQFF. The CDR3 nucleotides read TGTGCCACCAGCACGGACACCGCACGACACAATGAGCAGTTCTTC.

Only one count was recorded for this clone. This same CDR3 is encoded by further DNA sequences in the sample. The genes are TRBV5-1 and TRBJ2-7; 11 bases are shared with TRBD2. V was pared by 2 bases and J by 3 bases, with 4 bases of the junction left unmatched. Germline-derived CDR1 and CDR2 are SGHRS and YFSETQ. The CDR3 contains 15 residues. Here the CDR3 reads CASSFGTSGIYEQYF. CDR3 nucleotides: TGCGCCAGCAGCTTTGGGACTAGCGGAATCTACGAGCAGTACTTC.

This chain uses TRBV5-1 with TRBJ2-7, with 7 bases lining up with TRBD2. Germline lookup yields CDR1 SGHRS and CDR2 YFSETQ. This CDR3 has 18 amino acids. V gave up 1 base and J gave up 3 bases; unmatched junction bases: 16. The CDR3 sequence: CASSLSSRDKTSHYEQYF. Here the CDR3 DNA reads TGCGCCAGCAGCTTGAGTTCCAGGGATAAGACTAGCCACTACGAGCAGTACTTC.

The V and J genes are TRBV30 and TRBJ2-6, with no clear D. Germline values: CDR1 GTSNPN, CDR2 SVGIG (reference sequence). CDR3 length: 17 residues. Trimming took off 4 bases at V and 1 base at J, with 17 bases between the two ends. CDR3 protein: CAWIPPAPISGANVLTF. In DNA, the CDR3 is TGTGCCTGGATTCCTCCCGCCCCTATATCTGGGGCCAACGTCCTGACTTTC.

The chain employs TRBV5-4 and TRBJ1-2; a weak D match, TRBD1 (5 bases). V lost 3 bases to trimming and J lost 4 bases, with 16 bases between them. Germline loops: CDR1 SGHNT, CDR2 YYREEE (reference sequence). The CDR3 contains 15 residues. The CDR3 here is CASSSMRQGSYGYTF. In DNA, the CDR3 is TGTGCCAGCAGCTCTATGAGGCAGGGTTCCTATGGCTACACCTTC.

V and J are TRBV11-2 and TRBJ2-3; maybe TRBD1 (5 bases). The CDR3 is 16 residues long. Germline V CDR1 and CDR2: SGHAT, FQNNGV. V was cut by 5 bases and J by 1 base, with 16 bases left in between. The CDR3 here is CASSLPLGVRTDTQYF. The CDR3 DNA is TGTGCCAGCAGCCTCCCGCTAGGGGTACGCACAGATACGCAGTATTTT.

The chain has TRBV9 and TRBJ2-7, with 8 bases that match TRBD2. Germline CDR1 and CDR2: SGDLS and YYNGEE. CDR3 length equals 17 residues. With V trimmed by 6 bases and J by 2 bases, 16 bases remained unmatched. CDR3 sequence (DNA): TGTGCCAGCAAAAATGGGGGACGGGAGGGCCATCCCTACGAGCAGTACTTC. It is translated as CASKNGGREGHPYEQYF.

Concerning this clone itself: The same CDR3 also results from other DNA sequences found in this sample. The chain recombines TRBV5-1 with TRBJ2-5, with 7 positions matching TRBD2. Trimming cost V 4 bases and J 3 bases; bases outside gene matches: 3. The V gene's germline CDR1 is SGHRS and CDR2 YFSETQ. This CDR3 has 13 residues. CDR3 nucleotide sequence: TGCGCCAGCAGCCTTGGGGGGGAAGAGACCCAGTACTTC. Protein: CASSLGGEETQYF.

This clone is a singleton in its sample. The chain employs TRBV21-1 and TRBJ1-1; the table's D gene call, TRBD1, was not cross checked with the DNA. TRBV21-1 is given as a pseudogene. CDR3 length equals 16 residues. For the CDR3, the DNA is TGTGCCAGCAGCAAAAAATGGGGGACAACAAACACTGAAGCTTTCTTT. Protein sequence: CASSKKWGTTNTEAFF.

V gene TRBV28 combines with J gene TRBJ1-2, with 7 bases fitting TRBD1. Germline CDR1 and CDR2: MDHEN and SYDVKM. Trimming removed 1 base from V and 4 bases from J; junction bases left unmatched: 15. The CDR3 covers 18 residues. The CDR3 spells CASSLFGTAEQTLYGYTF. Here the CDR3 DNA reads TGTGCCAGCAGTTTATTCGGGACAGCAGAGCAAACTCTCTATGGCTACACCTTC.

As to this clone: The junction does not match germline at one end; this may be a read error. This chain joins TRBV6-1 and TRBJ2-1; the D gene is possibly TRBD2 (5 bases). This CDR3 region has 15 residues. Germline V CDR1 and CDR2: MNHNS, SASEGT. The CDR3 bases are TGTGCCAGCAGTAAAGCGGAGAACTCCTACAATGAGCAGTTCTTC. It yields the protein CASSKAENSYNEQFF.

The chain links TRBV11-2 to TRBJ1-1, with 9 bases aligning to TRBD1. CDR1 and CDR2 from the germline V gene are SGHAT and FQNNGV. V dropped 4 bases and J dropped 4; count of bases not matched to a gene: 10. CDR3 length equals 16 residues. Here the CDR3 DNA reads TGTGCCAGCAGCTCCAACAGGGGGCGCTTCCCCACTGAAGCTTTCTTT. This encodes CASSSNRGRFPTEAFF.

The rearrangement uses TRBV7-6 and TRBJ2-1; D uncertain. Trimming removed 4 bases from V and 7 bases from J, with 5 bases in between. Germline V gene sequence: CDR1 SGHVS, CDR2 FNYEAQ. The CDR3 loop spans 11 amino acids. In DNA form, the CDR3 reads TGTGCCAGCAGCTCCCTGAATGAGCAGTTCTTC. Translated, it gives CASSSLNEQFF.

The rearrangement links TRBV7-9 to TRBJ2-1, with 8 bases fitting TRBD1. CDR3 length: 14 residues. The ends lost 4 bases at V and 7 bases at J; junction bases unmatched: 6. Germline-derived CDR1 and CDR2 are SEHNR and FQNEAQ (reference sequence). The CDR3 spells CASSSSRDRNEQFF. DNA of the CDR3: TGTGCCAGCAGCTCCTCCCGGGACAGGAATGAGCAGTTCTTC. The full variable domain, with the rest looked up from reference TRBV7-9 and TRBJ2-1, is DTGVSQNPRHKITKRGQNVTFRCDPISEHNRLYWYRQTLGQGPEFLTYFQNEAQLEKSRLLSDRFSAERPKGSFSTLEIQRTEQGDSAMYLCASSSSRDRNEQFFGPGTRLTVL.

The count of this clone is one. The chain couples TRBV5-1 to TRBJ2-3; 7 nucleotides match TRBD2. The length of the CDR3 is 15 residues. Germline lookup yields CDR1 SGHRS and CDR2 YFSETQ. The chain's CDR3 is CASGVETLPTDTQYF. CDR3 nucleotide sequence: TGCGCGAGCGGGGTGGAGACATTACCCACAGATACGCAGTATTTT.

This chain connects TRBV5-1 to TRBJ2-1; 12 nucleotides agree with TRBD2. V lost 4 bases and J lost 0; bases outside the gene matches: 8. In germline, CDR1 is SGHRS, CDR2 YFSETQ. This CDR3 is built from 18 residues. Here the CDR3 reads CASSPGLAGPSSYNEQFF. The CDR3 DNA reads TGCGCCAGCAGCCCCGGACTAGCGGGACCTAGCTCCTACAATGAGCAGTTCTTC.

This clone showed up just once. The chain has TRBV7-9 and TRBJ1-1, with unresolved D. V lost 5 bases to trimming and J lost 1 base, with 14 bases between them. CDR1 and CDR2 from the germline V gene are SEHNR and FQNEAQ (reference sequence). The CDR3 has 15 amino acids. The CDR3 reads CASSPAGRWNTEAFF. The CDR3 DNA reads TGTGCCAGCAGCCCCGCGGGCAGGTGGAACACTGAAGCTTTCTTT.

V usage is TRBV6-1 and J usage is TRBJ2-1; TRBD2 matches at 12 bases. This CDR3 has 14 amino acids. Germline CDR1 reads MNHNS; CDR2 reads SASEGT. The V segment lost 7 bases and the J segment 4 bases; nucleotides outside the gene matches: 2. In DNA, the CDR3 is TGTGCCAGCACAGGGACTAGCGGGTACAATGAGCAGTTCTTC. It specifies CASTGTSGYNEQFF.

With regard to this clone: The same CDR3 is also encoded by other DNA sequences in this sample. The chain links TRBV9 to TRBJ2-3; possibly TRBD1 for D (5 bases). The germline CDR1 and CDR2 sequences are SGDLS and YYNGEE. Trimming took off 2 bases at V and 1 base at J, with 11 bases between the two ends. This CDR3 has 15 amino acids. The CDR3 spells CASSVRGEGTDTQYF. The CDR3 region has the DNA TGTGCCAGCAGCGTTAGGGGTGAGGGCACAGATACGCAGTATTTT.

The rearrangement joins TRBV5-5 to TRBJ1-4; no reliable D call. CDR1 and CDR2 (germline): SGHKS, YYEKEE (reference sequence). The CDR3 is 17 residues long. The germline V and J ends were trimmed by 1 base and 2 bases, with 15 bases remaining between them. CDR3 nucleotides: TGTGCCAGCAGCTTGTCGGGGAAAAGGGCGACTAATGAAAAACTGTTTTTT. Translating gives CASSLSGKRATNEKLFF.

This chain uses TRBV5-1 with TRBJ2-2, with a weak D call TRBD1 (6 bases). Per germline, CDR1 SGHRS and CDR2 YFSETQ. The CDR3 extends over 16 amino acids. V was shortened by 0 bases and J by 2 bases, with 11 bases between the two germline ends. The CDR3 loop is CASSLVQGKNTGELFF. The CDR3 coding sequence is TGCGCCAGCAGCTTGGTCCAGGGGAAAAACACCGGGGAGCTGTTTTTT.

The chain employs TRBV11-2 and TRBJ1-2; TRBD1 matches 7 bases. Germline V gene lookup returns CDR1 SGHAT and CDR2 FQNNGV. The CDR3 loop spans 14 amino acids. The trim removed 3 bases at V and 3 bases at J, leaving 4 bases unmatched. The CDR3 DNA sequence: TGTGCCAGCAGCTTGGGGACAGACTACTATGGCTACACCTTC. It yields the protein CASSLGTDYYGYTF.

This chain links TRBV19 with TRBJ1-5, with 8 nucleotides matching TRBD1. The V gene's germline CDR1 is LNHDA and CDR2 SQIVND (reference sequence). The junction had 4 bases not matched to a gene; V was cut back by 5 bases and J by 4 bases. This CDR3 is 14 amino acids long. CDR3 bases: TGTGCCAGTAGTTGGGGACAGGATAATCAGCCCCAGCATTTT. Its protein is CASSWGQDNQPQHF. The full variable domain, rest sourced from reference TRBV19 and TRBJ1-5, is DGGITQSPKYLFRKEGQNVTLSCEQNLNHDAMYWYRQDPGQGLRLIYYSQIVNDFQKGDIAEGYSVSREKKESFPLTVTSAQKNPTAFYLCASSWGQDNQPQHFGDGTRLSIL.